These 2 T cell receptor beta chains originate from one sample sequenced in a study of shared clonotypes between healthy human individuals. Sequenced by immunoSEQ multiplex PCR; TCRdb stores in-frame clones only, minus some. The sample shows some 2.1 million clones, about 94% of them seen only once. CD8 cells regarded as naive lacked CD45RO, were positively chosen for CCR7, and omitted terminally differentiated effector memory CD45RA+ cells. The specimen sequenced was naive CD8+ T cells from PBMCs. Receptor source: a man in his late teens or twenties in good health. Some clones in this sample may be carry-over from other donors' samples.

The chain is built from TRBV5-6 and TRBJ2-3; 8 bases are shared with TRBD1. CDR1 is SGHDT, CDR2 YYEEEE, per germline. The CDR3 has 14 residues. V shed 3 bases and J 4 bases; nucleotides not matched to a gene: 4. CDR3 sequence reads: CASSSGQGADTQYF. In DNA form, the CDR3 reads TGTGCCAGCAGCTCCGGACAGGGCGCAGATACGCAGTATTTT.

This chain joins TRBV28 and TRBJ2-1; unclear D gene. The CDR3 has 15 amino acids. Per the germline V gene, CDR1 is MDHEN and CDR2 is SYDVKM. Trimming took 3 bases from V and 5 from J, leaving 14 bases between them. CDR3 sequence (DNA): TGTGCCAGCAGTTTGTGGGGAATGTTACACAATGAGCAGTTCTTC. Amino acids: CASSLWGMLHNEQFF.